This TCR beta chain was recorded in a study of long-term antiretroviral therapy in people with HIV. Findings and caveats of the study: Dominant in the repertoire at all time points were clones expanded before ART. Following ART, diversity rose but still fell short of transplant donor controls.

Sequencing used immunoSEQ v3.0 at survey level. Sequenced by immunoSEQ multiplex PCR; TCRdb stores in-frame clones only, minus some. This table holds 30,000 to 40,000 clones, 90% to 95% found once. The CDR3 is made up of 14 amino acids. The germline V gene encodes CDR1 MGHDK and CDR2 SYGVNS. Trimming removed 5 bases from V and 2 bases from J; junction bases left unmatched: 5. Concerning this clone itself: Its antigen is as yet unknown.

Treatment for every participant with HIV took place in the United States. This chain connects TRBV25-1 to TRBJ1-2; 7 positions agree with TRBD1. The receptor comes from a woman aged 45-59 years with HIV. This material consisted of unsorted PBMCs, taken just over 5 years after starting antiretroviral therapy. CDR3 amino acids: CASSHTGVNYGYTF. DNA for the CDR3: TGTGCCAGCAGTCATACAGGGGTCAACTATGGCTACACCTTC.